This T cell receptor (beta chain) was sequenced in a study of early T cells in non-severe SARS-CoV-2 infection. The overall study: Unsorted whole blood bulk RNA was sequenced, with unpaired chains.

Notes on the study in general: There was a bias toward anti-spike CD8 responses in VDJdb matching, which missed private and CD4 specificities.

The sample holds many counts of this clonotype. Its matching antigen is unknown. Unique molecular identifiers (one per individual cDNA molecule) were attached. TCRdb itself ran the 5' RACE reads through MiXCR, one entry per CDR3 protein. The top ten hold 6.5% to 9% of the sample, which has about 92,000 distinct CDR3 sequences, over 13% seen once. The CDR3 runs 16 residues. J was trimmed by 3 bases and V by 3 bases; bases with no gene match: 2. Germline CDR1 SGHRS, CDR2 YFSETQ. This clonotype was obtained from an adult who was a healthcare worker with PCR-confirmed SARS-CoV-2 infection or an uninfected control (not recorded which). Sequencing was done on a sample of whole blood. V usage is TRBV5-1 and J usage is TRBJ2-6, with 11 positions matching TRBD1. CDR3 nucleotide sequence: TGCGCCAGCAGCTGGACAGGGGGCGGTGGGGCCAACGTCCTGACTTTC. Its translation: CASSWTGGGGANVLTF.